Shown below are 19 T cell receptor beta chains from a single sample sequenced in a study of blood T cell repertoires in COVID-19. Data came from immunoSEQ multiplex PCR; TCRdb stores just in-frame clones and leaves some out. This sample has 100,000 or so clones, with 70% to 90% found just once. The sequenced sample consisted of peripheral blood. All receptors come from a man aged 45-65 years with active COVID-19.

This clone was counted a few times. The chain employs TRBV7-8 and TRBJ1-5, with D perhaps TRBD1 (6 bases). Germline values: CDR1 SGHVS, CDR2 FQNEAQ. Trimming took off 4 bases at V and 3 bases at J, with 10 bases between the two ends. The CDR3 covers 14 residues. CDR3 DNA: TGTGCCAGCAGCTCCCGGGACAACAATCAGCCCCAGCATTTT. The encoded protein is CASSSRDNNQPQHF.

This clone was observed once. The chain combines TRBV11-2 with TRBJ2-7, with D perhaps matching TRBD1 (6 bases). Germline assignment: CDR1 SGHAT and CDR2 FQNNGV. The V gene lost 4 bases and the J gene lost 0 bases, with 10 bases spanning the gap. CDR3 length equals 14 residues. Here the CDR3 reads CASSWGPSSYEQYF. In nucleotides, the CDR3 is TGTGCCAGCAGCTGGGGGCCTAGCTCCTACGAGCAGTACTTC.

This chain links TRBV7-3 with TRBJ2-1, with 12 positions matching TRBD2. V dropped 5 bases and J dropped 8; count of bases not matched to a gene: 4. Germline CDR1 is SGHTA and CDR2 is FQGTGA. This CDR3 has 14 amino acids. CDR3 bases: TGTGCCAGCAGCCTAGCGGGGGGGCCACATGAGCAGTTCTTC. It yields the protein CASSLAGGPHEQFF.

The rearrangement links TRBV3-1 (or the pseudogene TRBV3-2) to TRBJ1-5; D possibly corresponds to TRBD1 (5 bases). The germline V gene has CDR1 LGHDT and CDR2 YNNKEL (reference sequence). V was shortened by 1 base and J by 2 bases, with 6 bases between the two germline ends. The length of the CDR3 is 14 residues. CDR3 sequence (DNA): TGTGCCAGCAGCCAAGTAGGGGGCAATCAGCCCCAGCATTTT. Its translation is CASSQVGGNQPQHF.

The V and J genes are TRBV7-2 and TRBJ1-6; the match to TRBD1 covers 12 bases. Per the germline V gene, CDR1 is SGHTA and CDR2 is FQGNSA. After removal of 6 bases from V and 14 bases from J, the junction contained 11 bases not matched to a gene. The CDR3 is made up of 15 amino acids. This CDR3 is CASRPPGQGAVTLHF. The CDR3 DNA reads as TGTGCCAGCAGACCTCCGGGACAGGGGGCTGTCACCCTCCACTTT.

The chain has TRBV6-2 or TRBV6-3 and TRBJ2-1, with TRBD2 as a possible D gene (5 bases). Germline assignment: CDR1 MNHEY and CDR2 SVGEGT. The CDR3 has 15 residues. The V gene lost 6 bases and the J gene lost 1 base, with 13 bases spanning the gap. In DNA, the CDR3 is TGTGCCAGCAGCGATCGTAGGGAGTCCTACAATGAGCAGTTCTTC. This translates into CASSDRRESYNEQFF.

The J gene is TRBJ2-2, the V gene TRBV4-1; 11 bases match TRBD1. Germline CDR1 MGHRA, CDR2 YSYEKL. The V gene end was trimmed by 4 bases and the J gene end by 7 bases; junction bases not matched to a gene: 5. The CDR3 sequence is 15 residues long. Here the CDR3 reads CASSPGQGVGGELFF. DNA of the CDR3: TGCGCCAGCAGCCCGGGACAGGGGGTAGGCGGGGAGCTGTTTTTT.

J is TRBJ2-7 and V is TRBV7-9; D may be TRBD2 (6 bases). V lost 5 bases to trimming and J lost 3 bases, with 14 bases between them. Germline V gives CDR1 SEHNR, CDR2 FQNEAQ (reference sequence). The CDR3 is 14 residues long. The CDR3 is CASSRGAQGYEQYF. As DNA, the CDR3 is TGTGCCAGCAGCCGCGGGGCCCAGGGCTACGAGCAGTACTTC.

At least ten counts were recorded for this clone. This chain joins TRBV11-2 and TRBJ2-7; 8 bases map to TRBD2. The CDR3 has 14 amino acids. Per germline, CDR1 SGHAT and CDR2 FQNNGV. Germline trimming cut 2 bases from V and 2 bases from J; bases unmatched to any gene: 2. The CDR3 region has the DNA TGTGCCAGCAGCTTAACAGCGGGGGCCTACGAGCAGTACTTC. This codes for CASSLTAGAYEQYF.

This rearrangement joins TRBV3-1 (or the pseudogene TRBV3-2) to TRBJ2-3, with 11 positions matching TRBD2. V dropped 2 bases and J dropped 0; count of bases not matched to a gene: 7. This CDR3 is built from 18 residues. Germline V CDR1 and CDR2: LGHDT, YNNKEL (reference sequence). In DNA, the CDR3 is TGTGCCAGCAGCCAAACTAGCGGGGGATCATCTAGCACAGATACGCAGTATTTT. This gives the protein CASSQTSGGSSSTDTQYF.

The J gene is TRBJ1-2, the V gene TRBV12-3 or TRBV12-4; unclear D gene. V was clipped by 3 bases and J by 5 bases, with 10 bases between them. This CDR3 region has 13 residues. The CDR3 loop reads CASSLGTQYGYTF. DNA for the CDR3: TGTGCCAGCAGTTTGGGCACCCAGTATGGCTACACCTTC.

This clone appeared a few times. The rearrangement uses TRBV18 and TRBJ1-5; 8 bases align to TRBD1. The CDR3 spans 16 residues. With V trimmed by 6 bases and J by 11 bases, 18 bases remained unmatched. Germline CDR1 reads KGHSH; CDR2 reads LQKENI. The CDR3 sequence: CASSPYTRQGYGAQHF. In DNA form, the CDR3 reads TGTGCCAGCTCTCCATACACGCGACAGGGGTACGGAGCCCAGCATTTT.

This chain connects TRBV6-5 to TRBJ2-1; D might be TRBD2 (5 bases). CDR3 length: 14 amino acids. Germline CDR1 is MNHEY and CDR2 is SVGAGI. Trimming left V 7 bases short and J 5 bases short, with 15 bases between. The CDR3 DNA follows: TGTGCCAGCATTAAAGTATCGGGAAACAATGAGCAGTTCTTC. It translates to CASIKVSGNNEQFF.

The gene calls are TRBV5-1 and TRBJ1-5, with a tentative D call TRBD1 (5 bases). CDR1 is SGHRS, CDR2 YFSETQ, per germline. The CDR3 runs to 16 residues. With 8 bases removed from V and 3 bases from J, the gap between germline ends came to 21 bases. This CDR3 is CASPTSRVWANQPQHF. Written as DNA, the CDR3 is TGCGCCAGTCCCACAAGCAGGGTTTGGGCCAATCAGCCCCAGCATTTT.

The CDR3 region has the DNA TGTGCCAGCGGGTTCGGCGGGGGGCAAGAGACCCAGTACTTC. Translated, it gives CASGFGGGQETQYF. The chain uses TRBV6-5 and TRBJ2-5; TRBD2 agrees at 8 bases. J gave up 2 bases and V 8 bases, and 7 bases lay outside the gene matches. The CDR3 runs to 14 residues. From germline, CDR1 is MNHEY and CDR2 SVGAGI.

The chain has TRBV15 and TRBJ2-2; D not certain. CDR1 LNHNV and CDR2 YYDKDF come from the germline V gene (reference sequence). This CDR3 has 16 residues. With 3 bases removed from V and 9 bases from J, the gap between germline ends came to 20 bases. CDR3 sequence (DNA): TGTGCCACCAGCAGGTTCCCGGGTCTCTTGACCAGGGAGCTGTTTTTT. This gives the protein CATSRFPGLLTRELFF. The entire variable domain, with the rest obtained from reference TRBV15 and TRBJ2-2, is as follows: DAMVIQNPRYQVTQFGKPVTLSCSQTLNHNVMYWYQQKSSQAPKLLFHYYDKDFNNEADTPDNFQSRRPNTSFCFLDIRSPGLGDTAMYLCATSRFPGLLTRELFFGEGSRLTVL.

This clone was detected only once. This sequence joins TRBV11-3 and TRBJ2-1; D unclear. The V and J ends lost 0 bases and 8 bases respectively, with 11 bases between them. The CDR3 totals 14 residues. The germline gives CDR1 SGHNT, CDR2 YENEEA. This CDR3 reads CASSLEQYQDEQFF. Written as DNA, the CDR3 is TGTGCCAGCAGCTTAGAACAGTACCAGGATGAGCAGTTCTTC.

J is TRBJ2-2 and V is TRBV4-3, with a weak D call TRBD1 (6 bases). CDR3 length: 14 amino acids. Trimming took off 4 bases at V and 3 bases at J, with 9 bases between the two ends. Germline CDR1 LGHNA, CDR2 YSLEER. This chain's CDR3 is CASSPGHYTGELFF. The CDR3 nucleotides are TGCGCCAGCAGCCCGGGACACTACACCGGGGAGCTGTTTTTT.

The chain links TRBV9 to TRBJ2-3; unclear D gene. This CDR3 contains 13 residues. The germline V and J ends were trimmed by 0 bases and 2 bases, with 4 bases remaining between them. The germline V gene encodes CDR1 SGDLS and CDR2 YYNGEE. The CDR3 nucleotides read TGTGCCAGCAGCGTAGCTCCCACAGATACGCAGTATTTT. This gives the protein CASSVAPTDTQYF.